The entry below describes one T cell receptor (beta chain). Stated time point: pre-sensitization, week 0. Specified treatment: therapeutic diphenylcyclopropenone sensitization with weekly scalp DPC. TCRdb independently ran MiXCR on the RACE reads; one entry per CDR3 protein. This sample carries 240,000 or so distinct CDR3 sequences, about 8.1% of them seen once, and the ten largest clones take approximately 2.2%. This sample was taken from a study of human T cells and chemical hapten exposure. J gave up 6 bases and V 11 bases, and 14 bases lay outside the gene matches. CDR1 is ENHRY, CDR2 SYGVKD, per germline. The CDR3 extends over 15 amino acids.

This sample comprised whole blood, obtained in connection with sensitization to the hapten diphenylcyclopropenone (DPC). The chain is built from TRBV10-3 and TRBJ2-7, with 12 bases fitting TRBD1. This TCR was sampled from a woman between 40 and 50 years old with alopecia areata. Some clones in this sample may be carry-over from other donors' samples. CDR3: CASSGDRGHLGEQYF. The CDR3 coding sequence is TGTGCCTCCAGCGGGGACAGGGGGCATCTGGGCGAGCAGTACTTC.